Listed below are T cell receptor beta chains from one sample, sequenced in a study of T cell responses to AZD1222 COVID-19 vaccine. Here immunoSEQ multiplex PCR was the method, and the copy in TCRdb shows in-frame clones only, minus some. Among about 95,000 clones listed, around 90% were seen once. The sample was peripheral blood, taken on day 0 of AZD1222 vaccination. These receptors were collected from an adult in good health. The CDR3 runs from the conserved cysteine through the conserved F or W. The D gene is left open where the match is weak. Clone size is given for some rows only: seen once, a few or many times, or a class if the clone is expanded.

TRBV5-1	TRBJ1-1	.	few	TGCGCCAGCAGCTTGGTGGGGGTGAACACTGAAGCTTTCTTT	CASSLVGVNTEAFF
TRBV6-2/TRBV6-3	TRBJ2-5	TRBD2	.	TGTGCCAGCAGTCCCGGGACTAGCGGACCCCAAGAGACCCAGTACTTC	CASSPGTSGPQETQYF
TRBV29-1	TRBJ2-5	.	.	TGCAGCGGAGAGGACGGACAAGAGACCCAGTACTTC	CSGEDGQETQYF
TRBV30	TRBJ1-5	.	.	TGTGCCTGGAGTTTAGGGATGGGAAGCAATCAGCCCCAGCATTTT	CAWSLGMGSNQPQHF
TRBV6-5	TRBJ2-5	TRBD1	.	TGTGCCAGCAGTCCGCAGACAGGGGAAGAGACCCAGTACTTC	CASSPQTGEETQYF
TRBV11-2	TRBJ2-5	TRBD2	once	TGTGCCAGCAGCCAGAGGCTAGCGGGGGTAGAGACCCAGTACTTC	CASSQRLAGVETQYF
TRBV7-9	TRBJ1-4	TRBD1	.	TGTGCCAGCAGCTTAGCGCAGGGGGACCCACTCGAAAAACTGTTTTTT	CASSLAQGDPLEKLFF
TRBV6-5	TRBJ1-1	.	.	TGTGCCAGCAGTTACGGGAGGACTTCTGAAGCTTTCTTT	CASSYGRTSEAFF
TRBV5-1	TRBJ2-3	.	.	TGCGCCAGCAGACAAGGGGACGGGACAGATACGCAGTATTTT	CASRQGDGTDTQYF
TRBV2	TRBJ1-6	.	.	TGTGCCAGCAAGTTATATTCACCCCTCCACTTT	CASKLYSPLHF
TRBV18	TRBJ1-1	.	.	TGTGCCAGCTCACCAGGGGCGAGCGCTGAAGCTTTCTTT	CASSPGASAEAFF
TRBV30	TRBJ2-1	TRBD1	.	TGTGCCTGTCCCAGGGGGAGCTCCTACAATGAGCAGTTCTTC	CACPRGSSYNEQFF
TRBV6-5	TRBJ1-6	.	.	TGTGCCAGCAGTTTACACGGCTCCTATAATTCACCCCTCCACTTT	CASSLHGSYNSPLHF
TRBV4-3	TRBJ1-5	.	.	TGCGCCAGCAGCCAGGACCAGGGTAATAATCAGCCCCAGCATTTT	CASSQDQGNNQPQHF
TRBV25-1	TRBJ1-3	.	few	TGTGCCAGCAGTGATTCGCTTCGTGGACTTGGAAACACCATATATTTT	CASSDSLRGLGNTIYF
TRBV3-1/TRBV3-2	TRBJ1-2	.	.	TGTGCCAGCAGTCGAATCGGGTTTGGCTACACCTTC	CASSRIGFGYTF
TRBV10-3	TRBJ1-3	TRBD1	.	TGTGCCACAGCCTCGACAGGGAACTCTGGAAACACCATATATTTT	CATASTGNSGNTIYF
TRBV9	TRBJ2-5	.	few	TGTGCCAGCAGCGTAGGGGGCATGGGCGAGACCCAGTACTTC	CASSVGGMGETQYF
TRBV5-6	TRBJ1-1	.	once	TGTGCCAGCAGCGAAACAGGTCTGAACACTGAAGCTTTCTTT	CASSETGLNTEAFF
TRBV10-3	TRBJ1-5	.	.	TGTGCCATCAGTGAGTCGGGGAGGTACAATCAGCCCCAGCATTTT	CAISESGRYNQPQHF
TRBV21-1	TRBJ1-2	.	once	TGTGCCAGCAGCAAAGAAGGGGGGGATAACTATGGCTACACCTTC	CASSKEGGDNYGYTF
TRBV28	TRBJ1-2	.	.	TGTGCCAGCAGTTTCTCTAACTATGGCTACACCTTC	CASSFSNYGYTF
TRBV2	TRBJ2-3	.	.	TGTGCCAGCAGTGAACGATTGCTAGCGTCAGATACGCAGTATTTT	CASSERLLASDTQYF
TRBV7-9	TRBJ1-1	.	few	TGTGCCAGCAGCTTAGGGATAGCCGGGACCCTGAACACTGAAGCTTTCTTT	CASSLGIAGTLNTEAFF
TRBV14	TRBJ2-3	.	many	TGTGCCAGCAGCCAAGTTGGGGGTCTGACAGATACGCAGTATTTT	CASSQVGGLTDTQYF
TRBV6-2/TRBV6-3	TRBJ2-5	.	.	TGTGCCAGCAGTTACCCCCCAGAGACCCAGTACTTC	CASSYPPETQYF
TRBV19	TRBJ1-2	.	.	TGTGCCAGTAGTAGCTGGACACAAACCCTATATGGCTACACCTTC	CASSSWTQTLYGYTF
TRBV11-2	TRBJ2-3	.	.	TGTGCCAGCAGCTTAGATCTGTTCGCGTATACGCAGTATTTT	CASSLDLFAYTQYF
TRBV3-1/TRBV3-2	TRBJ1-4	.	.	TGTGCCAGCAGCCAAATTCGGGGTGAAAAACTGTTTTTT	CASSQIRGEKLFF
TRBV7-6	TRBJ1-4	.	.	TGTGCCAGCAGCCTAAACGGACAGCGAGAGGAAAAACTGTTTTTT	CASSLNGQREEKLFF
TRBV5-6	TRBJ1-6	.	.	TGTGCCAGCAGCTTTCCGAACAATTATTCACCCCTCCACTTT	CASSFPNNYSPLHF
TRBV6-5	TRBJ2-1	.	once	TGTGCCAGCAGTTACGTGGGGGGGCCCTATGAGCAGTTCTTC	CASSYVGGPYEQFF
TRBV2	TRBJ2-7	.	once	TGTGCCAGCAGTGAAAGACGGTACGAGCAGTACTTC	CASSERRYEQYF
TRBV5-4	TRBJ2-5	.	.	TGTGCCAGCAGCTTGGAGGCGGAGACCCAGTACTTC	CASSLEAETQYF
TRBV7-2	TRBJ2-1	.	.	TGTGCCAGCAGTCCGGACAATGAGCAGTTCTTC	CASSPDNEQFF
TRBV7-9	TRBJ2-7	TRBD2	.	TGTGCCAGCCTCGCTAGCGGGGGTTCCTACGAGCAGTACTTC	CASLASGGSYEQYF